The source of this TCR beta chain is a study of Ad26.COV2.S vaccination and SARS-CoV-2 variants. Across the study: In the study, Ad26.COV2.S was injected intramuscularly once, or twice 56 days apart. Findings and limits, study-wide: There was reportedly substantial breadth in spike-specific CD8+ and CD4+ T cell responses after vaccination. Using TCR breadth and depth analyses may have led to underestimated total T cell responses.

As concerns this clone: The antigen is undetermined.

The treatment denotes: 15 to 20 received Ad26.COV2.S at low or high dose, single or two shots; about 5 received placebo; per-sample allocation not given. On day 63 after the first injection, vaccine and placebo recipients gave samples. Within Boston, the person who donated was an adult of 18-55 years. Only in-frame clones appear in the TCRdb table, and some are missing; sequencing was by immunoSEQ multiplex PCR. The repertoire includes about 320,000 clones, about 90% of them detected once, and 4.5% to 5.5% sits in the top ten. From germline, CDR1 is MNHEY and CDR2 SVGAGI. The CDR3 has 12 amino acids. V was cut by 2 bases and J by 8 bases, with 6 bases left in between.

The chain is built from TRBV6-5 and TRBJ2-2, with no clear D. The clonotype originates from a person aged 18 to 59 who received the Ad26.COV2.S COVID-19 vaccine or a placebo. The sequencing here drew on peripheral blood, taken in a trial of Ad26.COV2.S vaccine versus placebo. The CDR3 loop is CASSYPGGELFF. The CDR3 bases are TGTGCCAGCAGTTACCCAGGAGGGGAGCTGTTTTTT.